This T cell receptor (beta chain) was profiled in a study of T cell responses to AZD1222 COVID-19 vaccine. As for this clone: Antigen unknown. Other DNA sequences within the sample encode an identical CDR3.

The assay was immunoSEQ multiplex PCR, and TCRdb's table has in-frame clones only and misses some. The table includes just under 90,000 clones, 70% to 90% detected once. Findings of the study overall: Reportedly, nearly half of unique spike TCRs recognized epitopes outside B.1.351/B.1.1.7 mutations.

This sequence originates from an adult in good health. The sample in question was peripheral blood, obtained on day 0 of MenACWY control vaccination.

The CDR3 here is CSVELRDYEQYF. As DNA, the CDR3 is TGCAGCGTTGAGTTAAGGGACTACGAGCAGTACTTC. V gene TRBV29-1 combines with J gene TRBJ2-7; D gene uncertain. With 3 bases removed from V and 3 bases from J, the gap between germline ends came to 9 bases. The germline gives CDR1 SQVTM, CDR2 ANQGSEA. This CDR3 spans 12 amino acids.